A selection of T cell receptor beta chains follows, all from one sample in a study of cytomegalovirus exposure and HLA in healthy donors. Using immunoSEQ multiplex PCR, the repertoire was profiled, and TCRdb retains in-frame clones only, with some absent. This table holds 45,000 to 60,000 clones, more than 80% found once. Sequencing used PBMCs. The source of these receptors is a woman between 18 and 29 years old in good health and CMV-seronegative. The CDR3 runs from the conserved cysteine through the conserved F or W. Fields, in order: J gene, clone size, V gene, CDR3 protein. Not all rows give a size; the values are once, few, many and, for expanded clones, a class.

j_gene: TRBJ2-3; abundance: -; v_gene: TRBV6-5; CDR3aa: CASSYPGTDTQYF
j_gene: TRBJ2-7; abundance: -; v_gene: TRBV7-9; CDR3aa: CASSLRVPEQYF
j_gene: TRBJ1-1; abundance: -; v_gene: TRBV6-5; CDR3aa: CASASKAPAEAFF
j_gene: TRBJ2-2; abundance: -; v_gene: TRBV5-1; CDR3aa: CASSPPGQGSAGELFF
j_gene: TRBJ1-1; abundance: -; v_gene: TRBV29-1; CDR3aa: CSVEGQGVNTEAFF
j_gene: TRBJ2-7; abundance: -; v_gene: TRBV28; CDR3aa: CASSLAGFVYEQYF
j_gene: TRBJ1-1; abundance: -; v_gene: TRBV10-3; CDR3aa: CAIGPNAVGGRAFF
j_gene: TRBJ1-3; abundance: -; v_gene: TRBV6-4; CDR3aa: CASSEQPGGNTIYF
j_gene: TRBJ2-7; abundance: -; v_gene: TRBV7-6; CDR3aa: CASSLTGGSYEQYF
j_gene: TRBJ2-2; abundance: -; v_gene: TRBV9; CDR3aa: CASSIRPSGMGGELFF
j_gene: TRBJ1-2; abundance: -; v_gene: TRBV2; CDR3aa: CASSDTGGYTF
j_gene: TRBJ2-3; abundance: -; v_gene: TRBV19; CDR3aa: CASKPGTSATDTQYF
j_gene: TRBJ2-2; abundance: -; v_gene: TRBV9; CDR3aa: CASSVGGVAGELFF
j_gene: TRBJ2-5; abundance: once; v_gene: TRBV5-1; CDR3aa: CASRTSGGLETQYF
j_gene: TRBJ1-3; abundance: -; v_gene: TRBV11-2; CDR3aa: CASSLVRGYGNTIYF
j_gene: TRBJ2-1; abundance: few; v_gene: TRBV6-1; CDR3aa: CASSQLAGEGNEQFF
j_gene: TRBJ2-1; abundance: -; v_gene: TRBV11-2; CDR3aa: CASSLGTSGANEQFF
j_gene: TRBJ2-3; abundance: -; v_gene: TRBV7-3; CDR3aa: CASSHRQGGTDTQYF
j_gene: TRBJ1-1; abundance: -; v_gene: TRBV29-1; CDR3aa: CSVEGSRLRTEAFF
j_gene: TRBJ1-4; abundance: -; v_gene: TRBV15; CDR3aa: CATSREMRVSNEKLFF
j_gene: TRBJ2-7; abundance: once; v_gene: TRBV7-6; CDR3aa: CASRRDSHSYEQYF
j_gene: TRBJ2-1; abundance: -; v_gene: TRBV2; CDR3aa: CASSTSGGGGEQFF
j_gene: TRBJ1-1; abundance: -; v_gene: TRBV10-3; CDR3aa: CAISDLLPTEAFF